This T cell receptor beta chain was documented in a study of blood T cell repertoires in COVID-19. On the study more broadly: Italy, Spain and the United States were the sources of the convalescent and acute COVID-19 samples. Sample material is recorded as cDNA or gDNA derived from T cells, B-cell-depleted T cells, or PBMCs.

The authors' processing: Amplification of reference gene primers was used by the study to estimate nucleated cell counts. TCRdb's copy holds only in-frame clones and misses some; the assay was immunoSEQ multiplex PCR. V and J calls and clone size are given by that table; D and trimming were obtained from the DNA. In the table there are about 17,000 clones, approximately 80% of which are singletons. In germline, CDR1 is SEHNR, CDR2 FQNEAQ (reference sequence). Deletions cut 2 bases from V and 4 bases from J, with 9 bases between. The CDR3 is made up of 14 amino acids. The specimen was peripheral blood. This chain uses TRBV7-9 with TRBJ1-3; tentatively, D is TRBD1 (5 bases). The origin of this receptor is an elderly man with acute or convalescent COVID-19. The CDR3 DNA reads as TGTGCCAGCAGCTTACGGGGGTCCGGAAACACCATATATTTT. As protein: CASSLRGSGNTIYF. Together with reference TRBV7-9 and TRBJ1-3, the CDR3 gives the full variable domain: DTGVSQNPRHKITKRGQNVTFRCDPISEHNRLYWYRQTLGQGPEFLTYFQNEAQLEKSRLLSDRFSAERPKGSFSTLEIQRTEQGDSAMYLCASSLRGSGNTIYFGEGSWLTVV.